A single sample gave rise to the 21 T cell receptor beta chains below, sequenced in a study of T cell repertoires in cytomegalovirus infection. MiXCR, run by TCRdb on the reads, gives a single entry per CDR3 protein. The sample includes around 750,000 distinct CDR3 sequences, over 25% of them seen just once. No antigen has been assigned to these receptors. The source material was cultured CD8+ T cells from PBMCs, sampled from culture after CMV antigen stimulation. These receptors were collected from a human donor in good health (CMV status not recorded). Some clones in this sample may be carry-over from other donors' samples.

Only a few counts were recorded for this clonotype. The rearrangement links TRBV6-6 to TRBJ2-7; 8 nucleotides match TRBD2. V lost 7 bases, J lost 0 bases, and 2 bases stayed unmatched. Germline V gives CDR1 MNHNY, CDR2 SVGAGI (reference sequence). This CDR3 has 13 residues. In DNA form, the CDR3 reads TGTGCCAGCACCGGGACTAGCTCCTACGAGCAGTACGTC. Amino acid sequence: CASTGTSSYEQYV.

This clonotype was seen ten or more times. The chain uses TRBV12-3 or TRBV12-4 and TRBJ1-1; TRBD1 matches at 8 bases. J lost 4 bases, V lost 6 bases, and 10 bases had no gene match. The CDR3 contains 15 residues. This CDR3 reads CASSRTPTGGTEAFF. The CDR3 nucleotides read TGTGCCAGCAGCCGAACCCCAACAGGGGGCACTGAAGCTTTCTTT.

A note on this clonotype: A much larger clone differs from this one at a single base, so this may be a read error. The CDR3 DNA is TGTGCCAACAGCAAAGAAGGGACTGAAGCTTTCTTT. Translated: CANSKEGTEAFF. The chain combines TRBV7-6 with TRBJ1-1; D is ambiguous. Germline assignment: CDR1 SGHVS and CDR2 FNYEAQ. This CDR3 comprises 12 residues.

This clonotype was observed a handful of times. J is TRBJ2-2 and V is TRBV19; TRBD1 is a possible D gene (5 bases). The CDR3 spans 16 residues. With 3 bases removed from V and 0 bases from J, the gap between germline ends came to 11 bases. Looked up from germline, CDR1 is LNHDA and CDR2 is SQIVND (reference sequence). The CDR3 bases are TGTGCCAGTAGTATGGAAGGGGCGCCGAACACCGGGGAGCTGTTTTTT. Translated: CASSMEGAPNTGELFF.

The table lists this clonotype with many counts. The chain recombines TRBV7-8 with TRBJ2-5; 9 bases line up with TRBD2. Germline CDR1 SGHVS, CDR2 FQNEAQ. The V and J ends lost 2 bases and 5 bases, in that order; junction bases with no gene match: 9. CDR3 length equals 16 residues. As DNA, the CDR3 is TGTGCCAGCAGCTTATTCGTAGGGACTAGCTGGGAGACCCAGTACTTC. This codes for CASSLFVGTSWETQYF. The full variable domain, rest sourced from reference TRBV7-8 and TRBJ2-5, is GAGVSQSPRYKVAKRGQDVALRCDPISGHVSLFWYQQALGQGPEFLTYFQNEAQLDKSGLPSDRFFAERPEGSVSTLKIQRTQQEDSAVYLCASSLFVGTSWETQYFGPGTRLLVL.

The chain carries TRBV7-9 and TRBJ2-2; D is undetermined. Per germline, CDR1 SEHNR and CDR2 FQNEAQ (reference sequence). The CDR3 loop spans 16 amino acids. V shed 0 bases and J shed 1 base, with 9 bases lying between them. CDR3: CASSLARYMNTGELFF. The CDR3 nucleotides read TGTGCCAGCAGCTTAGCCAGATACATGAACACCGGGGAGCTGTTTTTT.

CDR3 protein: CASSLLQSTEAFF. The DNA of the CDR3 is TGTGCCAGCAGTTTATTACAATCCACTGAAGCTTTCTTT. This chain uses TRBV27 with TRBJ1-1; no firm D call. CDR3 size: 13 residues. V was cut by 1 base and J by 4 bases, with 7 bases left in between. The germline V gene has CDR1 MNHEY and CDR2 SMNVEV (reference sequence).

This clonotype was found a few times. V and J are TRBV6-6 and TRBJ2-7, with D possibly TRBD1 on 6 matching bases. The germline gives CDR1 MNHNY, CDR2 SVGAGI (reference sequence). Trimming left V 7 bases short and J 7 bases short, with 23 bases between. CDR3 length equals 15 residues. The CDR3 protein is CASMMEQGKLDEQYF. CDR3 DNA: TGTGCCAGCATGATGGAACAGGGAAAATTGGATGAGCAGTACTTC.

This clonotype appeared many times. The V call is TRBV12-3 or TRBV12-4, the J call TRBJ2-7; D may be TRBD2 (6 bases). This CDR3 has 14 amino acids. V lost 1 base, J lost 1 base, and 8 bases lay in between. CDR3 amino acids: CASSLEAGSYEQYF. The CDR3 coding sequence is TGTGCCAGCAGTTTAGAGGCGGGGTCCTACGAGCAGTACTTC.

This clonotype was detected only a few times. V usage is TRBV2 and J usage is TRBJ2-7; 8 nucleotides match TRBD2. V was pared by 8 bases and J by 4 bases, with 13 bases of the junction left unmatched. The CDR3 is 15 amino acids. Germline CDR1 reads SNHLY; CDR2 reads FYNNEI. CDR3 coding DNA: TGTGCCAGCCAATCTTTCGGGGGGGCCGGTTACGAGCAGTACGTC. As protein: CASQSFGGAGYEQYV.

The chain uses TRBV27 and TRBJ1-2; no definite D call. V gave up 2 bases and J gave up 2 bases, with 12 bases separating them. CDR1 is MNHEY, CDR2 SMNVEV, per germline (reference sequence). This CDR3 has 15 residues. The CDR3 protein is CASSLGAQWNYGYTF. DNA for the CDR3: TGTGCCAGCAGTTTAGGCGCCCAGTGGAACTATGGCTACACCTTC.

V gene TRBV6-2 or TRBV6-3 combines with J gene TRBJ2-7, with 12 bases identical to TRBD1. The CDR3 is 16 residues long. Germline lookup yields CDR1 MNHEY and CDR2 SVGEGT. V lost 5 bases and J lost 6; bases outside the gene matches: 11. In nucleotides, the CDR3 is TGTGCCAGCAGTCTTTCTAGCCGGGACAGGGGGCTCGAGCAGTACTTC. Translating it yields CASSLSSRDRGLEQYF.

This rearrangement joins TRBV24-1 to TRBJ2-5, with D perhaps matching TRBD1 (6 bases). Per the germline V gene, CDR1 is KGHDR and CDR2 is SFDVKD. V lost 9 bases, J lost 5 bases, and 21 bases lay in between. The CDR3 runs 15 residues. This CDR3 reads CATDGSQGGRETQYF. For the CDR3, the DNA is TGTGCCACCGACGGGTCTCAAGGGGGTCGGGAGACCCAGTACTTC.

The V call is TRBV29-1, the J call TRBJ2-7; D may be TRBD1 or TRBD2 (6 bases each). This CDR3 is 15 amino acids long. Germline V gene data show CDR1 as SQVTM and CDR2 as ANQGSEA. V lost 1 base to trimming and J lost 4 bases, with 17 bases between them. The CDR3 spells CSVEGIGRGAYEQYF. In DNA, the CDR3 is TGCAGCGTTGAAGGAATAGGAAGGGGGGCATACGAGCAGTACTTC.

V and J are TRBV28 and TRBJ2-3, with D tentatively TRBD2 (6 bases). The V end was cut by 3 bases, the J end by 0 bases, with 10 bases between. This CDR3 region has 15 residues. The V gene's germline CDR1 is MDHEN and CDR2 SYDVKM. CDR3 sequence (DNA): TGTGCCAGCAGTTTTGCGGGGACTAGCACAGATACGCAGTATTTT. Translated, it gives CASSFAGTSTDTQYF.

This clonotype showed up just a few times. The rearrangement uses TRBV6-5 and TRBJ2-1; 9 nucleotides agree with TRBD2. CDR3 length: 15 residues. Germline assignment: CDR1 MNHEY and CDR2 SVGAGI. V was pared by 0 bases and J by 8 bases, with 5 bases of the junction left unmatched. Here the CDR3 reads CASSYSGGGGDEQFF. The DNA of the CDR3 is TGTGCCAGCAGTTACTCAGGCGGGGGGGGAGATGAGCAGTTCTTC.

This chain links TRBV7-8 with TRBJ2-1, with D possibly being TRBD2 (6 bases). Germline V CDR1 and CDR2: SGHVS, FQNEAQ. This CDR3 region has 15 residues. V was shortened by 3 bases and J by 0 bases, with 9 bases between the two germline ends. CDR3 coding DNA: TGTGCCAGCAGCTTTCCCGGGGGCTCCTACAATGAGCAGTTCTTC. It codes for CASSFPGGSYNEQFF.

This clonotype was detected ten times or more. The gene calls are TRBV7-2 and TRBJ2-5; 8 bases line up with TRBD1. Germline loops: CDR1 SGHTA, CDR2 FQGNSA. Losses at the gene ends were 0 bases for V and 3 bases for J; bases not matched to a gene: 6. This CDR3 spans 16 amino acids. The CDR3 here is CASSLAGTGYEETQYF. The CDR3 DNA reads TGTGCCAGCAGCTTAGCGGGGACAGGTTACGAAGAGACCCAGTACTTC.

In this sample, this clonotype turned up a few times. The chain employs TRBV6-1 and TRBJ2-3; a weak D match, TRBD1 (6 bases). Germline CDR1 reads MNHNS; CDR2 reads SASEGT. The ends were cut back, 4 bases at V and 8 bases at J, with 13 bases in the middle. This CDR3 region has 13 residues. The CDR3 loop is CASSASGEFTQYF. The CDR3, as DNA: TGTGCCAGCAGTGCCTCAGGGGAGTTTACGCAGTATTTT.

The chain couples TRBV25-1 to TRBJ1-4, with unresolved D. V was cut by 0 bases and J by 6 bases, with 11 bases left in between. Germline lookup yields CDR1 MGHDK and CDR2 SYGVNS. The CDR3 length is 15 residues. In DNA, the CDR3 is TGTGCCAGCAGTGAATACCCTTCCAAAGATGAAAAACTGTTTTTT. Translation gives CASSEYPSKDEKLFF.

This sequence joins TRBV12-3 or TRBV12-4 and TRBJ1-4; D is unclear. CDR3 length: 15 amino acids. With 3 bases removed from V and 5 bases from J, the gap between germline ends came to 13 bases. Here the CDR3 DNA reads TGTGCCAGCAGTTTTTGGAGTGACCCCAATGAAAAACTGTTTTTT. Its translation is CASSFWSDPNEKLFF.